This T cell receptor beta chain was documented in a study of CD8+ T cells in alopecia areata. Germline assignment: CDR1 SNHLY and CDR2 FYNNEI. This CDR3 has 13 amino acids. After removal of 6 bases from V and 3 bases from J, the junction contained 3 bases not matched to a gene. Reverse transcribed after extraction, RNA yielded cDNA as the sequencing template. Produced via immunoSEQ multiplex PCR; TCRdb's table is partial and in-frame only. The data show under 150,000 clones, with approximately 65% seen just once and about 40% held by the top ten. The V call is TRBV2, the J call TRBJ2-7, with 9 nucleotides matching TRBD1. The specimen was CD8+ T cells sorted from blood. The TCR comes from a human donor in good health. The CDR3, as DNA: TGTGCCAGCAGGGGGACAGGGAACTACGAGCAGTACTTC. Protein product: CASRGTGNYEQYF.